This TCR beta chain was recorded in a study of long-term antiretroviral therapy in people with HIV. Turning to the study itself: The study's earliest collections predate the 2015 immediate-ART recommendation by about a decade. Study results and limitations: Once patients were on ART, diversity went higher but still fell short of transplant donor controls. Investigators report no available data on ART adherence, viral resistance or therapy changes.

Runs used v3.0 of the immunoSEQ assay and were done at survey level. Measured with immunoSEQ multiplex PCR; TCRdb has only the in-frame clones, and not every one. Of roughly 29,000 clones listed, about 95% are singletons. In the case of this clone: The target antigen is unknown.

The samples, holding 1-10 million cryopreserved PBMC, were thawed before DNA extraction was carried out. V was pared by 6 bases and J by 2 bases, with 18 bases between. Looked up from germline, CDR1 is SGDLS and CDR2 is YYNGEE. This CDR3 region has 16 residues. Sequencing used unsorted PBMCs, obtained 5.3 years after starting antiretroviral therapy. The V gene is TRBV9, the J gene TRBJ1-3; D uncertain. This receptor was taken from a man aged 25-40 years with HIV. CDR3 nucleotide sequence: TGTGCCAGCACCCCACGGGGATCGTTCACTGGAAACACCATATATTTT. It yields the protein CASTPRGSFTGNTIYF.